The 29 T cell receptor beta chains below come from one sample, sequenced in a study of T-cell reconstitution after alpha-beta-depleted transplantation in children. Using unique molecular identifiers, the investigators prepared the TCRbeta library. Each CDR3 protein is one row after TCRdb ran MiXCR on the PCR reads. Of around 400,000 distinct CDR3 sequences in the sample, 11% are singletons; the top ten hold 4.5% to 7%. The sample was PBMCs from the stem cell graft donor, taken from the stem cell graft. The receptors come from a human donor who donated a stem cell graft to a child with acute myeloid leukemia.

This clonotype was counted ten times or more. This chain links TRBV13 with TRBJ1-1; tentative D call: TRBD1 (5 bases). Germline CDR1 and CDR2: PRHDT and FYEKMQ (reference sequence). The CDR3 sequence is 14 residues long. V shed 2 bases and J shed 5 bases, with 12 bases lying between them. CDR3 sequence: CASSLYGGGTEAFF. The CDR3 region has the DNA TGTGCCAGCAGCTTATACGGGGGGGGTACTGAAGCTTTCTTT.

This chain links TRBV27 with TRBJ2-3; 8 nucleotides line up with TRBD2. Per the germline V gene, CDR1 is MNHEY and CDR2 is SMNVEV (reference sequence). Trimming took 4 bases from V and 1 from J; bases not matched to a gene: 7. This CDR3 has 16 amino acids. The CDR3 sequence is CASSSDPAGGTDTQYF. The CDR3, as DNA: TGTGCCAGCAGTTCCGATCCAGCGGGGGGCACAGATACGCAGTATTTT.

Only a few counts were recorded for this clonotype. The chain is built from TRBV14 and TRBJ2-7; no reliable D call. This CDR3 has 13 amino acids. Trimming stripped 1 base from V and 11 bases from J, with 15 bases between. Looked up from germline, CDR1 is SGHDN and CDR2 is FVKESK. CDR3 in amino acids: CASSQVFGAAEYF. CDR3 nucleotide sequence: TGTGCCAGCAGCCAAGTATTCGGAGCTGCCGAGTACTTC. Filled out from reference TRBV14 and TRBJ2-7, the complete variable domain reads EAGVTQFPSHSVIEKGQTVTLRCDPISGHDNLYWYRRVMGKEIKFLLHFVKESKQDESGMPNNRFLAERTGGTYSTLKVQPAELEDSGVYFCASSQVFGAAEYFGPGTRLTVT.

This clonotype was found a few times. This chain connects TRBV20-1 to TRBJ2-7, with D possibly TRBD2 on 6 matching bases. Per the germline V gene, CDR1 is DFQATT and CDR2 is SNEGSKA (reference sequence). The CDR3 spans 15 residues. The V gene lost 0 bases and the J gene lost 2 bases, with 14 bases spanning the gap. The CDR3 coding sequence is TGCAGTGCTAGAGATACGTTTAGCGGACCCTACGAGCAGTACTTC. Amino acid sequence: CSARDTFSGPYEQYF.

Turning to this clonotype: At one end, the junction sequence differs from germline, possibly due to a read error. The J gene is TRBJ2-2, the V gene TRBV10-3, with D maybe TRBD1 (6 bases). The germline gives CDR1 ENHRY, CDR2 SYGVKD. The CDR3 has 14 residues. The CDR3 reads CAISVQGGTVELFF. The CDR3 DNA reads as TGTGCCATCTCAGTACAGGGTGGGACCGTGGAGCTGTTTTTT.

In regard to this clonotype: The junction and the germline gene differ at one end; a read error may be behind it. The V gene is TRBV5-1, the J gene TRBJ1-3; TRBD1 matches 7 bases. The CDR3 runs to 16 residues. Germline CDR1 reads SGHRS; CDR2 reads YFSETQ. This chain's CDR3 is CASSKGDSGVGTTIYF. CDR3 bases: TGCGCCAGCAGCAAAGGGGACAGCGGCGTTGGAACCACCATATATTTT.

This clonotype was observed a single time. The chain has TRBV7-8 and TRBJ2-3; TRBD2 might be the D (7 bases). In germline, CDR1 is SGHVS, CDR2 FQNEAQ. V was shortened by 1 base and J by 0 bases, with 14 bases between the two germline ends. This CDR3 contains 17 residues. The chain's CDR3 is CASSLVGGDRSTDTQYF. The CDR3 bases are TGTGCCAGCAGCTTAGTAGGGGGGGACCGGAGCACAGATACGCAGTATTTT.

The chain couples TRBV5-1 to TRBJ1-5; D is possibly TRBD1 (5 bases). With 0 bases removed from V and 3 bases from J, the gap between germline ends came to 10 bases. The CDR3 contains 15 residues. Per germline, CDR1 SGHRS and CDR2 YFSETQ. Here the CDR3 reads CASSLGGGNNQPQHF. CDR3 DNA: TGCGCCAGCAGCTTGGGGGGGGGGAACAATCAGCCCCAGCATTTT.

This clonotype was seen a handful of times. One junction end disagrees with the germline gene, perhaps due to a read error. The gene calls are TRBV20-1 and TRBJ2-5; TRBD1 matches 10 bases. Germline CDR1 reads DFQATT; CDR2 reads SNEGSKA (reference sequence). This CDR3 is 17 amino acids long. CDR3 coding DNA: TGCTGTGCTAGAGGAAGCGGGACAGGGGTCCTCCAAGAGACCCAGTACTTC. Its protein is CCARGSGTGVLQETQYF.

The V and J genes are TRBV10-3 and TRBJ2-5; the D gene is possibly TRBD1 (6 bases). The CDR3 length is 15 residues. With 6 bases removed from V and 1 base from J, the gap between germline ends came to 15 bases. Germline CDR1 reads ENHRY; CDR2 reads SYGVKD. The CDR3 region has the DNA TGTGCCATCAGCGACTTTCAGGGGACCCAAGAGACCCAGTACTTC. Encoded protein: CAISDFQGTQETQYF.

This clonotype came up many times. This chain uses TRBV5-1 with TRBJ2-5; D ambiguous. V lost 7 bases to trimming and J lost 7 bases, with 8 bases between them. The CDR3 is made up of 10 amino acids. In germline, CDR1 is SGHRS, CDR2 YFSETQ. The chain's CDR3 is CASGSGTQYF. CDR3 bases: TGCGCCAGCGGGTCCGGGACCCAGTACTTC.

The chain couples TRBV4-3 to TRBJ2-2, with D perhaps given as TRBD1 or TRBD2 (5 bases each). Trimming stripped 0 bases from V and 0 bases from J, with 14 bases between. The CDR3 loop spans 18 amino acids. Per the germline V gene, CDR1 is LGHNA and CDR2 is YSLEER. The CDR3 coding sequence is TGCGCCAGCAGCCAAGAATTGTCGCAGGGACCGAACACCGGGGAGCTGTTTTTT. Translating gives CASSQELSQGPNTGELFF.

CDR3 coding DNA: TGCAGTGCTACGGGGCTGACTAGCGGGAGGTGGCAGTACTTC. Its translation: CSATGLTSGRWQYF. The chain employs TRBV20-1 and TRBJ2-7; 13 bases align to TRBD2. V lost 4 bases to trimming and J lost 9 bases; unmatched junction nucleotides: 9. CDR3 length: 14 amino acids. Germline lookup yields CDR1 DFQATT and CDR2 SNEGSKA (reference sequence).

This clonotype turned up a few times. CDR3 coding DNA: TGTGCCAGCAGCGCAGGGACAGGGTTAGGCATTCAGTACTTC. Translating it yields CASSAGTGLGIQYF. The chain couples TRBV7-2 to TRBJ2-4, with TRBD1 matching over 9 bases. CDR3 length: 14 amino acids. With V trimmed by 5 bases and J by 9 bases, 8 bases remained unmatched. Germline V CDR1 and CDR2: SGHTA, FQGNSA.

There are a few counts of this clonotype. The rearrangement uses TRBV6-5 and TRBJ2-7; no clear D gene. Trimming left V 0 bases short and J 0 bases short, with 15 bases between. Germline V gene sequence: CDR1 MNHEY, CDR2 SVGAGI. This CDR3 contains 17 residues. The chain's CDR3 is CASSYSVLKGNSYEQYV. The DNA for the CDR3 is TGTGCCAGCAGTTACTCGGTTTTGAAAGGGAACTCCTACGAGCAGTACGTC.

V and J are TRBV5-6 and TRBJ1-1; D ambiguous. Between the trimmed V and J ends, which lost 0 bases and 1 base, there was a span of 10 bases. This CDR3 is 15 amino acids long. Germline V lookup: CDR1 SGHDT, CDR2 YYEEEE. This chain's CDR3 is CASSLGPKWNTEAFF. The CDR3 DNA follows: TGTGCCAGCAGCTTGGGACCCAAGTGGAACACTGAAGCTTTCTTT. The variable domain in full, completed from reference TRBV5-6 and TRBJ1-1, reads DAGVTQSPTHLIKTRGQQVTLRCSPKSGHDTVSWYQQALGQGPQFIFQYYEEEERQRGNFPDRFSGHQFPNYSSELNVNALLLGDSALYLCASSLGPKWNTEAFFGQGTRLTVV.

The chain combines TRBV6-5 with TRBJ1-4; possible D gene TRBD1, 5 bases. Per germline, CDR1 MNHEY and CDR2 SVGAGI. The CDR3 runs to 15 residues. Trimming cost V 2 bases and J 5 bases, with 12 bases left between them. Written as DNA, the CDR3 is TGTGCCAGCAGTTACGTGAGCAGGGAGAATGAAAAACTGTTTTTT. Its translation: CASSYVSRENEKLFF.

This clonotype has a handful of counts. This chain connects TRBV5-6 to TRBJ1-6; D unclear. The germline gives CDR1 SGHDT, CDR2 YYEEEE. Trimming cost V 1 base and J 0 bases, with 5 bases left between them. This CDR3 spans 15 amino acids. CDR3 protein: CASSLTSSYNSPLHF. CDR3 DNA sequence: TGTGCCAGCAGCTTGACAAGCTCCTATAATTCACCCCTCCACTTT.

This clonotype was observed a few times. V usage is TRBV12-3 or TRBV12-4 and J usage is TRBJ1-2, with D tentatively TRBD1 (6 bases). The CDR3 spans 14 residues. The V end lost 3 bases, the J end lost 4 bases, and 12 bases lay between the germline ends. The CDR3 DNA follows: TGTGCCAGCAGTTTTGGCAGGGGTAGCTATGGCTACACCTTC. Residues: CASSFGRGSYGYTF.

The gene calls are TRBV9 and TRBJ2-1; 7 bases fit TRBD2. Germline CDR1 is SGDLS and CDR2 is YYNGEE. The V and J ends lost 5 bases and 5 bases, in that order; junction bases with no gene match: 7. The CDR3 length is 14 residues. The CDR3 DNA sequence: TGTGCCAGCAGTTTCAGCGGGAACGACAATGAGCAGTTCTTC. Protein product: CASSFSGNDNEQFF.

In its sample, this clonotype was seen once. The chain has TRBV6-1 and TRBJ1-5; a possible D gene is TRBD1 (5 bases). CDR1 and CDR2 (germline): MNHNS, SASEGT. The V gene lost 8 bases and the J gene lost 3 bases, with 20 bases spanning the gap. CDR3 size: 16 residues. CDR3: CASRAYPVGDNQPQHF. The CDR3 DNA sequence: TGTGCCAGCCGCGCCTACCCGGTGGGGGACAATCAGCCCCAGCATTTT.

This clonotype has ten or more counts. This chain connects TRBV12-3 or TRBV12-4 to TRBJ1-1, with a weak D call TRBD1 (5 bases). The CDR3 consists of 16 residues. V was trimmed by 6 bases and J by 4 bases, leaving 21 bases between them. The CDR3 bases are TGTGCCAGCAGACTCACTAGATTAGGGGTCGGCACTGAAGCTTTCTTT. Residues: CASRLTRLGVGTEAFF.

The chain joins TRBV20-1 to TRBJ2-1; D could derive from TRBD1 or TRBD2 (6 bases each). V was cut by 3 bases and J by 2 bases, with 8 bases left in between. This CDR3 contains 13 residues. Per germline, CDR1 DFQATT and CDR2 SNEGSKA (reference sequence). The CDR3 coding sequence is TGCAGTGCTAGGAGGGGGGCCTACAATGAGCAGTTCTTC. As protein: CSARRGAYNEQFF.

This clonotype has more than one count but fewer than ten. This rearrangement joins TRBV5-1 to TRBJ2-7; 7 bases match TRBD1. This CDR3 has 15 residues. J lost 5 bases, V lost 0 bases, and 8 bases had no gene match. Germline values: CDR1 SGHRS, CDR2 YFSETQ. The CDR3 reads CASSLGMTGNDEQYV. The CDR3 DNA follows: TGCGCCAGCAGCTTGGGGATGACAGGGAACGACGAGCAGTACGTC.

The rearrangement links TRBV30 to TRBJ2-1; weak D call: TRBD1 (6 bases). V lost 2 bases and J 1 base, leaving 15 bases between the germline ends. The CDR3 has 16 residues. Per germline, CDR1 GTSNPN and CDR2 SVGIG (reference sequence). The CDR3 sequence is CAWSSLIRGSYNEQFF. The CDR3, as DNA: TGTGCCTGGAGTTCTCTCATCAGGGGTTCCTACAATGAGCAGTTCTTC.

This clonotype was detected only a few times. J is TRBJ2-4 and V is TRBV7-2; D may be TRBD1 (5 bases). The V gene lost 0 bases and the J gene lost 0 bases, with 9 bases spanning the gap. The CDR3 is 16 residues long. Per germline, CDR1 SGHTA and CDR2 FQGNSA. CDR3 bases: TGTGCCAGCAGCTTAGCGGACACGCTAGCCAAAAACATTCAGTACTTC. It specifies CASSLADTLAKNIQYF.

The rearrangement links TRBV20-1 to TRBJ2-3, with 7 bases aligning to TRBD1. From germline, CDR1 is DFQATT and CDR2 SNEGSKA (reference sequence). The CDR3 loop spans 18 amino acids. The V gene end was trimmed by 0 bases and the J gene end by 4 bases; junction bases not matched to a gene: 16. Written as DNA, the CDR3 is TGCAGTGCTAGAGATCCTGCCCCAACGTCAGGGGGAGCAGATACGCAGTATTTT. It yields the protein CSARDPAPTSGGADTQYF.

This CDR3 is CASKQGAAANYGYTF. The CDR3 DNA is TGTGCCAGCAAACAGGGGGCCGCAGCTAACTATGGCTACACCTTC. The rearrangement uses TRBV6-1 and TRBJ1-2; TRBD1 agrees at 9 bases. The germline V gene encodes CDR1 MNHNS and CDR2 SASEGT. CDR3 size: 15 residues. J lost 0 bases, V lost 7 bases, and 6 bases had no gene match.

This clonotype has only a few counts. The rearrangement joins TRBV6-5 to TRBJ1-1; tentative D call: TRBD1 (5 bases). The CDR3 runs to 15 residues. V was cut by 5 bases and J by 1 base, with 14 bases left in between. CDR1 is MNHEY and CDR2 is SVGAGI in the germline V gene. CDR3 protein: CASSTPRGWNTEAFF. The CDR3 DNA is TGTGCCAGCAGTACTCCCCGGGGCTGGAACACTGAAGCTTTCTTT.